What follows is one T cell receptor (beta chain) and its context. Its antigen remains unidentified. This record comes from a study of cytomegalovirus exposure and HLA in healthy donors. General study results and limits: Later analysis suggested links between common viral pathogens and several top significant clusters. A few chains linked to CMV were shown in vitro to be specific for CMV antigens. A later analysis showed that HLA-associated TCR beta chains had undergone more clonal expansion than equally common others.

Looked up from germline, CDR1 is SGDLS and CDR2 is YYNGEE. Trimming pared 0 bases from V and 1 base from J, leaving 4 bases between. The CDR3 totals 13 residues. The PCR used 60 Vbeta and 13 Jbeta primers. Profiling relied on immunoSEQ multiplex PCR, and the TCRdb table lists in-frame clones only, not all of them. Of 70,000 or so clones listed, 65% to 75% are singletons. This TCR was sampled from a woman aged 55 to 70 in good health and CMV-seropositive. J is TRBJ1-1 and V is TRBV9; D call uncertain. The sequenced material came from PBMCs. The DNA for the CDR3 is TGTGCCAGCAGCGTAGGTAAGAACACTGAAGCTTTCTTT. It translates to CASSVGKNTEAFF.